The 32 T cell receptor beta chains presented below share a single source sample, sequenced in a study of T cells in Graves' hyperthyroidism and ophthalmopathy. TCR beta CDR3 sequences were amplified from RNA transcripts. First-round RT-PCR with HTBI primers amplified the TCR CDR3 region. TCRdb reanalysed the multiplex PCR reads using MiXCR and keeps one entry per CDR3 protein. The table lists hundreds of thousands of distinct CDR3 sequences, roughly a sixth of them singletons, with 15% to 20% in the top ten. The sequenced material came from blood. These TCRs come from a woman younger than 35 with Graves' hyperthyroidism.

The rearrangement joins TRBV7-8 to TRBJ1-2, with 10 bases identical to TRBD1. V shed 2 bases and J 2 bases; nucleotides not matched to a gene: 5. Germline V gene lookup returns CDR1 SGHVS and CDR2 FQNEAQ. This CDR3 comprises 16 residues. The CDR3 region has the DNA TGTGCCAGCAGCTTAAGGGACAGGGGAATAAACTATGGCTACACCTTC. Translation gives CASSLRDRGINYGYTF. The variable domain in full, completed from reference TRBV7-8 and TRBJ1-2, reads GAGVSQSPRYKVAKRGQDVALRCDPISGHVSLFWYQQALGQGPEFLTYFQNEAQLDKSGLPSDRFFAERPEGSVSTLKIQRTQQEDSAVYLCASSLRDRGINYGYTFGSGTRLTVV.

The chain employs TRBV20-1 and TRBJ2-2; D call uncertain. This CDR3 is built from 12 residues. Germline V CDR1 and CDR2: DFQATT, SNEGSKA (reference sequence). V was trimmed by 0 bases and J by 5 bases, leaving 4 bases between them. CDR3 in DNA: TGCAGTGCTAGAGAGGTGACCGGGGAGCTGTTTTTT. Translated: CSAREVTGELFF.

This clonotype was seen ten or more times. The rearrangement links TRBV9 to TRBJ2-5, with 11 bases lining up with TRBD2. Germline CDR1 and CDR2: SGDLS and YYNGEE. The CDR3 sequence is 17 residues long. Trimming took 0 bases from V and 5 from J; bases not matched to a gene: 9. The CDR3 bases are TGTGCCAGCAGCGTAGGGGCTAGCGGGGGGTTAATGGAGACCCAGTACTTC. Translation: CASSVGASGGLMETQYF. Variable domain in full (rest from reference TRBV9 and TRBJ2-5): DSGVTQTPKHLITATGQRVTLRCSPRSGDLSVYWYQQSLDQGLQFLIQYYNGEERAKGNILERFSAQQFPDLHSELNLSSLELGDSALYFCASSVGASGGLMETQYFGPGTRLLVL.

Many counts were recorded for this clonotype. This chain connects TRBV20-1 to TRBJ2-7; D may be TRBD2 (5 bases). Trimming cost V 2 bases and J 7 bases, with 18 bases left between them. Germline assignment: CDR1 DFQATT and CDR2 SNEGSKA (reference sequence). This CDR3 contains 14 residues. The chain's CDR3 is CSARREYVHREQYF. The CDR3 DNA sequence: TGCAGTGCTAGACGGGAATATGTACACCGGGAGCAGTACTTC.

As to this clonotype: A much larger clone lies a single base off, so this may be a read error. The chain joins TRBV7-9 to TRBJ2-3; no definite D call. V was cut by 7 bases and J by 8 bases, with 16 bases left in between. The CDR3 contains 13 residues. Germline V gene data show CDR1 as SEHNR and CDR2 as FQNEAQ (reference sequence). This CDR3 reads CASNSLPGGTQYF. The CDR3 DNA follows: TGTGCCAGCAACTCACTACCTGGTGGTACGCAGTATTTT. The full variable domain, in which reference TRBV7-9 and TRBJ2-3 provide the parts outside the CDR3, is DTGVSQNPRHKITKRGQNVTFRCDPISEHNRLYWYRQTLGQGPEFLTYFQNEAQLEKSRLLSDRFSAERPKGSFSTLEIQRTEQGDSAMYLCASNSLPGGTQYFGPGTRLTVL.

This clonotype was counted many times. The V gene is TRBV3-1, the J gene TRBJ2-7, with TRBD2 matching 13 bases. Germline V gives CDR1 LGHDT, CDR2 YNNKEL (reference sequence). Losses at the gene ends were 6 bases for V and 5 bases for J; bases not matched to a gene: 4. CDR3 length equals 14 residues. CDR3 DNA sequence: TGTGCCAGCAGAGGGACTAGCGGGACCCACGAGCAGTACTTC. It specifies CASRGTSGTHEQYF.

V and J are TRBV24-1 and TRBJ2-4, with TRBD1 identical over 10 bases. In germline, CDR1 is KGHDR, CDR2 SFDVKD. J gave up 6 bases and V 5 bases, and 12 bases lay outside the gene matches. The CDR3 is made up of 17 amino acids. The CDR3: CATSVRGQGEPLNIQYF. CDR3 DNA: TGTGCCACCAGTGTCAGAGGACAGGGGGAACCCCTAAACATTCAGTACTTC.

This clonotype has a count of ten or more. The V gene is TRBV5-1, the J gene TRBJ2-3; 9 bases are shared with TRBD2. Germline V gene sequence: CDR1 SGHRS, CDR2 YFSETQ. V dropped 4 bases and J dropped 3; count of bases not matched to a gene: 6. The CDR3 spans 15 residues. Written as DNA, the CDR3 is TGCGCCAGCAGCCCTAGCGGGATTAGGACAGATACGCAGTATTTT. Translating gives CASSPSGIRTDTQYF.

There are many counts of this clonotype. V usage is TRBV12-3 or TRBV12-4 and J usage is TRBJ2-7, with 7 bases lining up with TRBD1. Losses at the gene ends were 4 bases for V and 0 bases for J; bases not matched to a gene: 6. CDR3 length: 15 residues. The CDR3: CASSYGQASSYEQYF. CDR3 nucleotides: TGTGCCAGCAGTTATGGACAGGCCAGCTCCTACGAGCAGTACTTC.

This clonotype was counted at least ten times. The chain combines TRBV7-8 with TRBJ1-2; TRBD1 matches at 7 bases. Germline trimming cut 5 bases from V and 0 bases from J; bases unmatched to any gene: 15. CDR1 is SGHVS, CDR2 FQNEAQ, per germline. The CDR3 covers 18 residues. In nucleotides, the CDR3 is TGTGCCAGCAGCCCCGGAGGTGGAGGGGGCCCGGCTAACTATGGCTACACCTTC. It yields the protein CASSPGGGGGPANYGYTF. The full variable domain, with the rest looked up from reference TRBV7-8 and TRBJ1-2, is GAGVSQSPRYKVAKRGQDVALRCDPISGHVSLFWYQQALGQGPEFLTYFQNEAQLDKSGLPSDRFFAERPEGSVSTLKIQRTQQEDSAVYLCASSPGGGGGPANYGYTFGSGTRLTVV.

This clonotype was detected ten times or more. The rearrangement uses TRBV12-3 or TRBV12-4 and TRBJ1-3; no firm D call. V lost 3 bases and J lost 4, with 13 bases in between. The CDR3 runs to 15 residues. Here the CDR3 DNA reads TGTGCCAGCAGTTTCGCAGGAGGGTTCGGAAACACCATATATTTT. Protein sequence: CASSFAGGFGNTIYF.

The rearrangement links TRBV12-3 or TRBV12-4 to TRBJ1-2, with a weak D call TRBD1 (5 bases). The CDR3 is 12 amino acids. Trimming removed 5 bases at V and 7 bases at J, with 11 bases between. In nucleotides, the CDR3 is TGTGCCAGCAGTACGGGACTGCGTGGCTACACCTTC. Translating gives CASSTGLRGYTF.

This chain joins TRBV14 and TRBJ2-2, with unresolved D. Germline V CDR1 and CDR2: SGHDN, FVKESK. V lost 1 base to trimming and J lost 3 bases, with 6 bases between them. This CDR3 has 14 residues. CDR3 bases: TGTGCCAGCAGCCAAGTCGACGACACCGGGGAGCTGTTTTTT. This sequence encodes CASSQVDDTGELFF.

The chain uses TRBV20-1 and TRBJ1-5; 7 bases are shared with TRBD1. This CDR3 has 16 residues. V lost 7 bases to trimming and J lost 1 base; unmatched junction nucleotides: 13. Germline CDR1 DFQATT, CDR2 SNEGSKA (reference sequence). The DNA for the CDR3 is TGCAGTGTTTGGGACAGCGGCGAGAAGAGCAATCAGCCCCAGCATTTT. Translating it yields CSVWDSGEKSNQPQHF.

This clonotype was seen many times. The chain is built from TRBV6-5 and TRBJ2-3; the D is unclear. CDR1 is MNHEY, CDR2 SVGAGI, per germline. V was pared by 2 bases and J by 2 bases, with 8 bases between. The CDR3 extends over 14 amino acids. The CDR3 reads CASSYTKPTDTQYF. The CDR3 DNA reads TGTGCCAGCAGTTACACCAAGCCCACAGATACGCAGTATTTT.

The chain is built from TRBV24-1 and TRBJ2-2, with 9 bases matching TRBD2. Germline V gives CDR1 KGHDR, CDR2 SFDVKD. The CDR3 is 18 residues long. The junction had 15 bases not matched to a gene; V was cut back by 4 bases and J by 7 bases. In nucleotides, the CDR3 is TGTGCCACCAGTGACCCGGGGGGTCTAGCGGGGCGCCGCGGGGAGCTGTTTTTT. As protein: CATSDPGGLAGRRGELFF.

The rearrangement joins TRBV27 to TRBJ2-7; 9 nucleotides match TRBD2. Germline assignment: CDR1 MNHEY and CDR2 SMNVEV (reference sequence). CDR3 length: 16 amino acids. Losses at the gene ends were 6 bases for V and 2 bases for J; bases not matched to a gene: 11. CDR3 protein: CASRGGSGRSPYEQYF. CDR3 DNA sequence: TGTGCCAGCAGGGGGGGGAGCGGGAGGTCTCCCTACGAGCAGTACTTC.

This chain uses TRBV5-1 with TRBJ2-1; D gene unclear. V dropped 2 bases and J dropped 5 bases, with 17 bases sitting between them. The CDR3 runs 16 residues. CDR1 and CDR2 (germline): SGHRS, YFSETQ. The DNA for the CDR3 is TGCGCCAGCAGCTTCCGGGCCTACGGGTCCAACAATGAGCAGTTCTTC. This gives the protein CASSFRAYGSNNEQFF. Together with reference TRBV5-1 and TRBJ2-1, the CDR3 gives the full variable domain: KAGVTQTPRYLIKTRGQQVTLSCSPISGHRSVSWYQQTPGQGLQFLFEYFSETQRNKGNFPGRFSGRQFSNSRSEMNVSTLELGDSALYLCASSFRAYGSNNEQFFGPGTRLTVL.

This clonotype has a count of ten or more. J is TRBJ2-7 and V is TRBV12-3 or TRBV12-4; 8 positions match TRBD1. Germline trimming cut 7 bases from V and 2 bases from J; bases unmatched to any gene: 4. The CDR3 spans 13 residues. CDR3 in DNA: TGTGCCAGCACTACAGGGGGACCCTACGAGCAGTACTTC. Its translation: CASTTGGPYEQYF.

This clonotype was picked up a small number of times. The rearrangement joins TRBV20-1 to TRBJ1-1, with a tentative D call TRBD1 (5 bases). Trimming left V 1 base short and J 4 bases short, with 16 bases between. The CDR3 is 15 amino acids. Germline V CDR1 and CDR2: DFQATT, SNEGSKA (reference sequence). CDR3 nucleotides: TGCAGTGCTAGAGGACCGGGGGGGGTATTCACTGAAGCTTTCTTT. This gives the protein CSARGPGGVFTEAFF.

This clonotype appeared many times. The chain combines TRBV9 with TRBJ2-3; D is undetermined. The CDR3 is 13 amino acids. Germline V gives CDR1 SGDLS, CDR2 YYNGEE. V was clipped by 2 bases and J by 5 bases, with 9 bases between them. CDR3: CASSVRSIDTQYF. CDR3 DNA: TGTGCCAGCAGCGTCAGGTCTATAGATACGCAGTATTTT.

V is TRBV6-1 and J is TRBJ2-7; D possibly corresponds to TRBD1 (7 bases). V lost 11 bases, J lost 6 bases, and 20 bases lay in between. The CDR3 is made up of 13 amino acids. Per the germline V gene, CDR1 is MNHNS and CDR2 is SASEGT. The CDR3 DNA follows: TGTGCCGGAGGGGGGACAGTCGATTCCGAGCAGTACTTC. It is translated as CAGGGTVDSEQYF.

This clonotype has just a few counts. The chain couples TRBV15 to TRBJ2-2; TRBD2 matches 9 bases. Germline V gives CDR1 LNHNV, CDR2 YYDKDF (reference sequence). This CDR3 has 14 residues. The V and J ends lost 8 bases and 5 bases, in that order; junction bases with no gene match: 6. The CDR3 spells CATASLAGTGELFF. CDR3 bases: TGTGCCACCGCCAGTCTAGCGGGGACCGGGGAGCTGTTTTTT.

This clonotype turned up a few times. The V and J genes are TRBV28 and TRBJ1-3; 8 bases agree with TRBD1. CDR3 length equals 16 residues. Germline-derived CDR1 and CDR2 are MDHEN and SYDVKM. V was pared by 3 bases and J by 0 bases, with 4 bases of the junction left unmatched. The CDR3 reads CASSFGDRISGNTIYF. The CDR3 DNA sequence: TGTGCCAGCAGTTTCGGGGACAGGATCTCTGGAAACACCATATATTTT.

This clonotype was seen a handful of times. This sequence joins TRBV25-1 and TRBJ2-5; D is possibly TRBD2 (7 bases). Trimming pared 6 bases from V and 4 bases from J, leaving 21 bases between. Germline V gene sequence: CDR1 MGHDK, CDR2 SYGVNS. The CDR3 runs 16 residues. CDR3 protein: CASSPGTRTGGETQYF. The CDR3 DNA follows: TGTGCCAGCAGCCCCGGGACACGTACGGGGGGAGAGACCCAGTACTTC.

The rearrangement joins TRBV20-1 to TRBJ1-2; D gene ambiguous. The CDR3 has 12 residues. Trimming stripped 5 bases from V and 4 bases from J, with 11 bases between. Germline CDR1 reads DFQATT; CDR2 reads SNEGSKA (reference sequence). The CDR3 nucleotides are TGCAGTGCTTTCGAGGGATTCTATGGCTACACCTTC. It is translated as CSAFEGFYGYTF.

This clonotype was seen a handful of times. The V and J genes are TRBV29-1 and TRBJ2-7, with 10 bases aligning to TRBD2. The CDR3 sequence is 13 residues long. From germline, CDR1 is SQVTM and CDR2 ANQGSEA. The V and J ends lost 4 bases and 2 bases, in that order; junction bases with no gene match: 2. In DNA form, the CDR3 reads TGCAGCGTTGTACTAGCGGGGACCTACGAGCAGTACTTC. Translation gives CSVVLAGTYEQYF.

This clonotype was counted ten times or more. The rearrangement uses TRBV6-4 and TRBJ2-3; 10 nucleotides agree with TRBD2. Germline V gene data show CDR1 as MRHNA and CDR2 as SNTAGT. CDR3 size: 16 residues. Losses at the gene ends were 4 bases for V and 3 bases for J; bases not matched to a gene: 7. As DNA, the CDR3 is TGTGCCAGCAGTGCCTCAGGTAGCGGGAGGACAGATACGCAGTATTTT. Protein product: CASSASGSGRTDTQYF.

This clonotype was seen many times. The rearrangement links TRBV7-2 to TRBJ2-5, with 13 bases fitting TRBD2. The trim removed 5 bases at V and 5 bases at J, leaving 5 bases unmatched. This CDR3 contains 15 residues. Germline V gives CDR1 SGHTA, CDR2 FQGNSA. The CDR3 protein is CASSLGLAGDETQYF. CDR3 sequence (DNA): TGTGCCAGCAGCCTAGGACTAGCGGGAGATGAGACCCAGTACTTC.

This clonotype was counted ten times or more. The chain couples TRBV10-3 to TRBJ2-5; 12 bases align to TRBD1. This CDR3 contains 15 residues. CDR1 is ENHRY and CDR2 is SYGVKD in the germline V gene. J lost 5 bases, V lost 7 bases, and 8 bases had no gene match. As DNA, the CDR3 is TGTGCCATCACTGCCGGGACAGGGGGCGCCGAGACCCAGTACTTC. Translation gives CAITAGTGGAETQYF.

This clonotype was seen ten or more times. This rearrangement joins TRBV2 to TRBJ2-5; D perhaps matches TRBD1 (5 bases). CDR1 is SNHLY and CDR2 is FYNNEI in the germline V gene. V lost 1 base, J lost 7 bases, and 16 bases lay in between. The CDR3 loop spans 15 amino acids. The CDR3 loop is CASSEGQSLLVTQYF. As DNA, the CDR3 is TGTGCCAGCAGTGAAGGACAGTCTCTCCTAGTGACCCAGTACTTC.

This clonotype was detected only a few times. This chain joins TRBV7-9 and TRBJ1-4; the D gene is possibly TRBD1 (5 bases). Trimming cost V 3 bases and J 8 bases, with 19 bases left between them. Germline V gene lookup returns CDR1 SEHNR and CDR2 FQNEAQ (reference sequence). The CDR3 covers 16 residues. As DNA, the CDR3 is TGTGCCAGCAGCTTCTCAAGGGACCTGGGGATGGAAAAACTGTTTTTT. This codes for CASSFSRDLGMEKLFF.